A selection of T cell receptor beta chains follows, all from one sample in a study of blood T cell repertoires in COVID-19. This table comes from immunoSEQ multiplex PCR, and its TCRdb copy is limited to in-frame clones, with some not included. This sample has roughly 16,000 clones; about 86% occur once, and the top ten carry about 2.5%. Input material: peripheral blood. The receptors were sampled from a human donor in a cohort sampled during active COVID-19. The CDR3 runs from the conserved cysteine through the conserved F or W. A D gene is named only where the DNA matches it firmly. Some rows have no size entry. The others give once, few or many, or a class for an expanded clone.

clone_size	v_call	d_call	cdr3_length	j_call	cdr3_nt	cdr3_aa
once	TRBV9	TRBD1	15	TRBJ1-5	TGTGCCAGCAGCAGGGACAGGGGCCTCAATCAGCCCCAGCATTTT	CASSRDRGLNQPQHF
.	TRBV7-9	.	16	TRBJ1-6	TGTGCCAGCCGGGGGGGCTCCGGGGGCGATAATTCACCCCTCCACTTT	CASRGGSGGDNSPLHF
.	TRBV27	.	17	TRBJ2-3	TGTGCCAGCAGTCCCGGGATAGCGGCCCGGGGGACAGATACGCAGTATTTT	CASSPGIAARGTDTQYF
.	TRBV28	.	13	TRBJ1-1	TGTGCCAGCAGGCTGACAAGGAACACTGAAGCTTTCTTT	CASRLTRNTEAFF
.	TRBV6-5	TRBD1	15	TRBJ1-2	TGTGCCAGCAGTTACCATCGGACAGGGAACAATGGCTACACCTTC	CASSYHRTGNNGYTF
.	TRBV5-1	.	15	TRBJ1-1	TGCGCCAGCAGCTTGCTTGGGGGGATGAGCACTGAAGCTTTCTTT	CASSLLGGMSTEAFF
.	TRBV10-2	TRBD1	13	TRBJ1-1	TGCGCCAGCTGGGGACAGATGAACACTGAAGCTTTCTTT	CASWGQMNTEAFF
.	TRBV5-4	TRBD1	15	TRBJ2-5	TGTGCCAGCAGCTTCGGGACAGAAAGTAGGGAGACCCAGTACTTC	CASSFGTESRETQYF
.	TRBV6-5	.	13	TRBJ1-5	TGTGCCAGCAGGCGGGGGAGCAATCAGCCCCAGCATTTT	CASRRGSNQPQHF
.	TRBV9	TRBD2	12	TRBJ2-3	TGTGCCAGCGGGAGGGTAGCAGATACGCAGTATTTT	CASGRVADTQYF
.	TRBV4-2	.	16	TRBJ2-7	TGTGCCAGCAGCCAAGATCGGAGCCTACCCACCTACGAGCAGTACTTC	CASSQDRSLPTYEQYF
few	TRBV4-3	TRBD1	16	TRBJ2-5	TGCGCCAGCAGCCAAGTGGGACAGGGTCCTTTGAAGACCCAGTACTTC	CASSQVGQGPLKTQYF
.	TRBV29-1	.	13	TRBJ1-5	TGCAGCGTTGTTTATGGGGCTTATCAGCCCCAGCATTTT	CSVVYGAYQPQHF
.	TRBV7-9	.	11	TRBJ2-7	TGTGCCAGCAGCTTATTCGACGAGCAGTACTTC	CASSLFDEQYF
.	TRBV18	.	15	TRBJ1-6	TGTGCCAGCTCACCCGTAGGAGGGGTGAATTCACCCCTCCACTTT	CASSPVGGVNSPLHF
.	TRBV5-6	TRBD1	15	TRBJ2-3	TGTGCCAGCAGTGTGCGACAGGGCTGGGCAGATACGCAGTATTTT	CASSVRQGWADTQYF
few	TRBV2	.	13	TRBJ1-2	TGTGCCAGCAGTGACAGGGGCAACTATGGCTACACCTTC	CASSDRGNYGYTF
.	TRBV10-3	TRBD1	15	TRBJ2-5	TGTGCCATCAGTCGGTTGGGACAGGGGGCGGAGACCCAGTACTTC	CAISRLGQGAETQYF
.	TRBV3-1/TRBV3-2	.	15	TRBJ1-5	TGTGCCAGCAGCCAAGGGGGGGAGGGGGAGCAGCCCCAGCATTTT	CASSQGGEGEQPQHF
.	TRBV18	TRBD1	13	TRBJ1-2	TGTGCCAGCTCACCCACAGGGGGCGAGGGCTACACCTTC	CASSPTGGEGYTF
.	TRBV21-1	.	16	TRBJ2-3	TGTGCCAGCAGCAATCGCGTTAACAGGGGCCCGAATACGCAGTATTTT	CASSNRVNRGPNTQYF
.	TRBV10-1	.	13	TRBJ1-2	TGCGCCAGCAGTGAAGGCGGAAACTATGGCTACACCTTC	CASSEGGNYGYTF
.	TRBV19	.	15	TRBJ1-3	TGTGCCAGTAGCATCTCGTACAGCTCTGGAAACACCATATATTTT	CASSISYSSGNTIYF
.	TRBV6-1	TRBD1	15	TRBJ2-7	TGTGCCAGCAGTGAGCCGGGACAGGGGTCCTACGAGCAGTACTTC	CASSEPGQGSYEQYF
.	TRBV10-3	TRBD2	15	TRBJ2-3	TGTGCCATCAGTAAAGGACTAGCGGAGACAGATACGCAGTATTTT	CAISKGLAETDTQYF
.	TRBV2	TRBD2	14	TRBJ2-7	TGTGCCAGCACCCAAAGGGAGGGGTGGGACGAGCAGTACTTC	CASTQREGWDEQYF
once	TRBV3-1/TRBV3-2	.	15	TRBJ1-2	TGTGCCAGCAGCCAGGATACTTGGGGGGAAAATGGCTACACCTTC	CASSQDTWGENGYTF
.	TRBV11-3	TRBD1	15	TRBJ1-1	TGTGCCAGCAGCCACAGGGGGAAGGAGAACACTGAAGCTTTCTTT	CASSHRGKENTEAFF
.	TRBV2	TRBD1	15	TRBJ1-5	TGTGCCAGCAGTGAGTGGAAGGGGGCTTATCAGCCCCAGCATTTT	CASSEWKGAYQPQHF